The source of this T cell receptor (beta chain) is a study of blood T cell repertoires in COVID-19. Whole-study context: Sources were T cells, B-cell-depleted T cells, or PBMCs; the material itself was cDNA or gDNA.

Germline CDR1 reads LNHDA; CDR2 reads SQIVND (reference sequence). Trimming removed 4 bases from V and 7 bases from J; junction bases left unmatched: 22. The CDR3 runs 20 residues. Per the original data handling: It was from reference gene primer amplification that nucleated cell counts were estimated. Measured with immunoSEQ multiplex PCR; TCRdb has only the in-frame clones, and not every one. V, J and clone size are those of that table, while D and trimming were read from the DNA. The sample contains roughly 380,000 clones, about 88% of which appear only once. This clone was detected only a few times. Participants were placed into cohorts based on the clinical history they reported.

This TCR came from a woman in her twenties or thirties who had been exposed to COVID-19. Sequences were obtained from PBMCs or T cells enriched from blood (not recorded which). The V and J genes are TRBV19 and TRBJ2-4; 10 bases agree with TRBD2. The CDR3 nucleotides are TGTGCCAGTAGTAACCCCTGGTTCAGCGGGAGGGCCGTACGTTGGAACATTCAGTACTTC. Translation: CASSNPWFSGRAVRWNIQYF.